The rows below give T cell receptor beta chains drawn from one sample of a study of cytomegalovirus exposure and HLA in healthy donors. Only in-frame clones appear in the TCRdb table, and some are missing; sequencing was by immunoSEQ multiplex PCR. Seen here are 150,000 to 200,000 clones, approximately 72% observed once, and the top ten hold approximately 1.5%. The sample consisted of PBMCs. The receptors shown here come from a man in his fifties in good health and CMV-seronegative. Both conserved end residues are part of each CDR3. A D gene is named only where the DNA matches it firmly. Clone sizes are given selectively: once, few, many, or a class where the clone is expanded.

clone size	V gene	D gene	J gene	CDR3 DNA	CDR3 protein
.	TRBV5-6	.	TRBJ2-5	TGTGCCAGCAGCCTGGTGGTTGGGGCCCAAGAGACCCAGTACTTC	CASSLVVGAQETQYF
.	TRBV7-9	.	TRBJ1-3	TGTGCCAGCAGCTTAGCGGCAGGGGGAAACACCATATATTTT	CASSLAAGGNTIYF
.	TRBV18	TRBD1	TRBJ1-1	TGTGCCAGCTCCTCGGGACAGGGGACCACTGAAGCTTTCTTT	CASSSGQGTTEAFF
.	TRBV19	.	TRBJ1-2	TGTGCCAGTAGTATCGACCCCTCGGCAGGGAGGAACTATGGCTACACCTTC	CASSIDPSAGRNYGYTF
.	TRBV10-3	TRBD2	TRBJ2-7	TGTGCCATCAGGGCGGGGGGGGACTCCTACGAGCAGTACTTC	CAIRAGGDSYEQYF
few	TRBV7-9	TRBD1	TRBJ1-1	TGTGCCAGCAGCTTCCGCAGGGGGATCGGGAACACTGAAGCTTTCTTT	CASSFRRGIGNTEAFF
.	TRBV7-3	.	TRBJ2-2	TGTGCCAGCAGCTCCCGAGGCGCGGGGTCCTGGAGCGGGGAGCTGTTTTTT	CASSSRGAGSWSGELFF
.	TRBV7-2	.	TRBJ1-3	TGTGCCAGCAGCTTAGAACGGGGAACTTGGCACACCATATATTTT	CASSLERGTWHTIYF
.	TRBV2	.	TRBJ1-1	TGTGCCAGCAGGGGGACCAGGGGAGACACTGAAGCTTTCTTT	CASRGTRGDTEAFF
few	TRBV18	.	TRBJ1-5	TGTGCCAGCTCACCAACGGGAGCGAGCAATCAGCCCCAGCATTTT	CASSPTGASNQPQHF
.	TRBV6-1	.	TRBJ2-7	TGTGCCAGCAGTGGGTCGACAGGAATACCCTACGAGCAGTACTTC	CASSGSTGIPYEQYF
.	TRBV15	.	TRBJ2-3	TGTGCCACCAGCCAGGGGGGCGGAATAAGCACAGATACGCAGTATTTT	CATSQGGGISTDTQYF
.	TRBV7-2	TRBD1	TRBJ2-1	TGTGCCAGCAGCATTAGTCCCGGGACAGGGGGCATTGAGCAGTTCTTC	CASSISPGTGGIEQFF
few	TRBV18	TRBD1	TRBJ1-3	TGTGCCAGCTCCCCCCTCGGACAGGGGGTGGGTGGAAACACCATATATTTT	CASSPLGQGVGGNTIYF
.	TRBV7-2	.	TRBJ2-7	TGTGCCAGCAGCTTAGCAGGTGGCGTAGCCCCTCATGGCGCGCAGTACTTC	CASSLAGGVAPHGAQYF
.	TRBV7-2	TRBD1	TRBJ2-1	TGTGCCAGCAGCTTAGTAGGGGGCGATGAGCAGTTCTTC	CASSLVGGDEQFF
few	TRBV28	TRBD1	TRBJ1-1	TGTGCCAGCAGTTCGTCCACCTACGACAGGGGCACTGAAGCTTTCTTT	CASSSSTYDRGTEAFF
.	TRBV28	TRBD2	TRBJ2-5	TGTGCCAGCAGCCTAGCGGGGGGGTACCAAGAGACCCAGTACTTC	CASSLAGGYQETQYF
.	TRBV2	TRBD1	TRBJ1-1	TGTGCCAGCAGAGGACAGGGTGACACTGAAGCTTTCTTT	CASRGQGDTEAFF
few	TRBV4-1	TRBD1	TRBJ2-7	TGCGCCAGCAGCCAAGGACTAAGGAGACAGGGGACCTACGAGCAGTACTTC	CASSQGLRRQGTYEQYF
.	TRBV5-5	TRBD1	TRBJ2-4	TGTGCCAGCAGCTGGGACAGGGGGACCAAAAACATTCAGTACTTC	CASSWDRGTKNIQYF
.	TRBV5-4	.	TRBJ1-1	TGTGCCAGCAGCTTCTCGAACACTGAAGCTTTCTTT	CASSFSNTEAFF
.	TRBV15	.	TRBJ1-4	TGTGCCACCGGACATCGGACCTCTAATGAAAAACTGTTTTTT	CATGHRTSNEKLFF
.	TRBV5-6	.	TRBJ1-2	TGTGCCAGCAGCTCTCCGCGGACAGCTAACTATGGCTACACCTTC	CASSSPRTANYGYTF
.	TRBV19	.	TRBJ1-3	TGTGCCAGTAGTACGCTTGGCAGGGCATATGGAAACACCATATATTTT	CASSTLGRAYGNTIYF
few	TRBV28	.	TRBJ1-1	TGTGCCAGCAGTCCCTCAGGGTGGCCCACTGAAGCTTTCTTT	CASSPSGWPTEAFF